Listed here are 24 T cell receptor beta chains from one sample, sequenced in a study of blood T cell repertoires in COVID-19 (dated by TCRdb to about 2020). The library was made by the immunoSEQ multiplex PCR assay. TCRdb provides this immuneACCESS table in a form limited to in-frame rearrangements. Some clones are lacking; in checked studies, under half of them reflect an unresolved V gene, and why the rest are absent is not known. The sample table contains roughly 250,000 clones; only one count was recorded for about nine tenths of them. About 9.8% of the sample comes from the top ten. What was sequenced was peripheral blood. These receptors originate from a man aged 35 to 55 who had recovered from COVID-19.

This rearrangement joins TRBV6-5 to TRBJ2-7; TRBD2 agrees at 7 bases. J was trimmed by 6 bases and V by 5 bases; bases with no gene match: 13. The germline V gene has CDR1 MNHEY and CDR2 SVGAGI. CDR3 length: 15 residues. The CDR3 region is CASSPRDYIQTEQYF. The CDR3 bases are TGTGCCAGCAGTCCCCGGGACTACATACAAACCGAGCAGTACTTC.

V gene TRBV18 combines with J gene TRBJ2-7; a possible D gene is TRBD1 (5 bases). The CDR3 contains 17 residues. The germline gives CDR1 KGHSH, CDR2 LQKENI. Trimming stripped 0 bases from V and 3 bases from J, with 18 bases between. Here the CDR3 reads CASSPPLVRAQGYEQYF. CDR3 in DNA: TGTGCCAGCTCACCACCCCTCGTTCGGGCCCAGGGCTACGAGCAGTACTTC.

The V call is TRBV4-3, the J call TRBJ2-6, with 8 bases that match TRBD1. The CDR3 totals 20 residues. From germline, CDR1 is LGHNA and CDR2 YSLEER. J gave up 2 bases and V 4 bases, and 16 bases lay outside the gene matches. In DNA, the CDR3 is TGCGCCAGCAGCCCAAATCTCCAGGGGGCGAAGGGAGCTGGGGCCAACGTCCTGACTTTC. Translating it yields CASSPNLQGAKGAGANVLTF.

The chain combines TRBV9 with TRBJ2-5; 12 nucleotides line up with TRBD1. The CDR3 consists of 18 residues. V gave up 4 bases and J gave up 4 bases; unmatched junction bases: 14. Germline CDR1 is SGDLS and CDR2 is YYNGEE. The CDR3 reads CASSPPGTGGAGRETQYF. DNA for the CDR3: TGTGCCAGCAGCCCACCCGGGACAGGGGGCGCGGGGAGAGAGACCCAGTACTTC.

The chain carries TRBV5-6 and TRBJ1-2; 7 bases match TRBD1. J gave up 10 bases and V 0 bases, and 9 bases lay outside the gene matches. This CDR3 contains 14 residues. Germline values: CDR1 SGHDT, CDR2 YYEEEE. The CDR3 region is CASSLANRGSDYTF. CDR3 in DNA: TGTGCCAGCAGCTTGGCCAACAGGGGATCCGACTACACCTTC. Full variable domain (remainder filled in from reference TRBV5-6 and TRBJ1-2): DAGVTQSPTHLIKTRGQQVTLRCSPKSGHDTVSWYQQALGQGPQFIFQYYEEEERQRGNFPDRFSGHQFPNYSSELNVNALLLGDSALYLCASSLANRGSDYTFGSGTRLTVV.

J is TRBJ2-2 and V is TRBV2, with 12 bases that match TRBD2. V was pared by 7 bases and J by 4 bases, with 7 bases of the junction left unmatched. Germline V gene lookup returns CDR1 SNHLY and CDR2 FYNNEI. The CDR3 loop spans 16 amino acids. CDR3: CASTLRTSGITGELFF. CDR3 in DNA: TGTGCCAGCACTTTAAGGACTAGCGGGATCACCGGGGAGCTGTTTTTT.

The V and J genes are TRBV18 and TRBJ2-2; D gene uncertain. The CDR3 is 12 residues long. The ends were cut back, 5 bases at V and 2 bases at J, with 3 bases in the middle. Germline V CDR1 and CDR2: KGHSH, LQKENI. This CDR3 is CASSTNTGELFF. The CDR3 DNA sequence: TGTGCCAGCTCAACTAACACCGGGGAGCTGTTTTTT.

The rearrangement joins TRBV18 to TRBJ2-3; tentatively, D is TRBD1 (6 bases). This CDR3 comprises 14 residues. Germline CDR1 is KGHSH and CDR2 is LQKENI. V lost 5 bases, J lost 6 bases, and 15 bases lay in between. The CDR3 is CASSADSLRDTQYF. CDR3 in DNA: TGTGCCAGCTCAGCGGACAGTCTAAGGGATACGCAGTATTTT.

Written as DNA, the CDR3 is TGTGCCACCAGCAGAGCCTCGGGGATGGGCAATTCACCCCTCCACTTT. This translates into CATSRASGMGNSPLHF. The chain has TRBV15 and TRBJ1-6; D unresolved. The ends were cut back, 1 base at V and 7 bases at J, with 14 bases in the middle. Germline assignment: CDR1 LNHNV and CDR2 YYDKDF (reference sequence). The CDR3 sequence is 16 residues long.

V usage is TRBV7-2 and J usage is TRBJ2-1, with 8 bases that match TRBD2. CDR3 length equals 16 residues. With 2 bases clipped from V and 8 bases from J, the junction kept 11 bases outside the gene matches. Germline V gives CDR1 SGHTA, CDR2 FQGNSA. CDR3 coding DNA: TGTGCCAGCAGCTTATCGCGAAGCGGGAGTGGCGATGAGCAGTTCTTC. Translation gives CASSLSRSGSGDEQFF.

The chain couples TRBV6-1 to TRBJ2-7, with TRBD2 identical over 7 bases. Germline values: CDR1 MNHNS, CDR2 SASEGT. After removal of 1 base from V and 0 bases from J, the junction contained 6 bases not matched to a gene. The CDR3 totals 16 residues. The CDR3 reads CASSEVLARSSYEQYF. In DNA form, the CDR3 reads TGTGCCAGCAGTGAAGTACTAGCGAGGAGCTCCTACGAGCAGTACTTC.

The V call is TRBV6-2 or TRBV6-3, the J call TRBJ2-1; TRBD1 matches 11 bases. The CDR3 loop spans 17 amino acids. CDR1 is MNHEY and CDR2 is SVGEGT in the germline V gene. Trimming cost V 6 bases and J 7 bases; bases outside gene matches: 14. For the CDR3, the DNA is TGTGCCAGCAGCCCCTACTCCGGGACAGGGGGATTGAATGAGCAGTTCTTC. It translates to CASSPYSGTGGLNEQFF.

This clone was seen a single time. This rearrangement joins TRBV28 to TRBJ1-1, with a tentative D call TRBD1 (6 bases). Trimming pared 5 bases from V and 5 bases from J, leaving 15 bases between. The length of the CDR3 is 14 residues. The germline V gene has CDR1 MDHEN and CDR2 SYDVKM. The CDR3 here is CASSRGGLGTEAFF. DNA for the CDR3: TGTGCCAGCAGTCGAGGGGGTCTAGGGACTGAAGCTTTCTTT.

This sequence joins TRBV6-2 or TRBV6-3 and TRBJ1-2, with 9 bases that match TRBD1. Trimming at V came to 2 bases and at J to 8 bases, leaving 9 bases not matched to a gene. CDR1 and CDR2 from the germline V gene are MNHEY and SVGEGT. The CDR3 is 15 amino acids. The CDR3 reads CASSYVLGTGYGYTF. CDR3 sequence (DNA): TGTGCCAGCAGTTACGTCCTGGGGACAGGGTACGGCTACACCTTC.

The chain links TRBV2 to TRBJ1-5, with D unresolved. The V gene lost 1 base and the J gene lost 7 bases, with 14 bases spanning the gap. Germline V CDR1 and CDR2: SNHLY, FYNNEI. The CDR3 is made up of 15 amino acids. The CDR3 DNA reads TGTGCCAGCAGTGAAGTGAGGGCAGGTAGACAGCCCCAGCATTTT. It is translated as CASSEVRAGRQPQHF.

V is TRBV5-6 and J is TRBJ2-4; D possibly corresponds to TRBD2 (5 bases). Trimming shortened V by 3 bases and J by 3 bases, and 13 bases separated the two germline ends. This CDR3 contains 15 residues. CDR1 is SGHDT, CDR2 YYEEEE, per germline. CDR3 sequence reads: CASSSGLGNKNIQYF. The DNA of the CDR3 is TGTGCCAGCAGCTCCGGACTGGGGAACAAAAACATTCAGTACTTC.

V gene TRBV7-8 combines with J gene TRBJ2-3; 9 nucleotides match TRBD2. V was pared by 5 bases and J by 11 bases, with 11 bases of the junction left unmatched. The CDR3 runs to 14 residues. Per germline, CDR1 SGHVS and CDR2 FQNEAQ. The CDR3 reads CASSQQSGGPRQYF. The CDR3 nucleotides are TGTGCCAGCAGCCAGCAGAGCGGGGGGCCTCGGCAGTATTTT. The full variable domain, rest sourced from reference TRBV7-8 and TRBJ2-3, is GAGVSQSPRYKVAKRGQDVALRCDPISGHVSLFWYQQALGQGPEFLTYFQNEAQLDKSGLPSDRFFAERPEGSVSTLKIQRTQQEDSAVYLCASSQQSGGPRQYFGPGTRLTVL.

This clone showed up just once. The V gene is TRBV6-4, the J gene TRBJ2-3; TRBD2 matches 11 bases. Germline V lookup: CDR1 MRHNA, CDR2 SNTAGT. The CDR3 length is 18 residues. The V and J ends lost 8 bases and 4 bases, in that order; junction bases with no gene match: 17. The CDR3 sequence is CASGLWKGSGGAADTQYF. DNA for the CDR3: TGTGCCAGCGGCCTCTGGAAGGGTAGCGGGGGGGCCGCAGATACGCAGTATTTT.

The chain has TRBV19 and TRBJ1-5; possibly TRBD1 for D (5 bases). Germline-derived CDR1 and CDR2 are LNHDA and SQIVND (reference sequence). The CDR3 runs to 15 residues. V was cut by 3 bases and J by 4 bases, with 13 bases left in between. CDR3 amino acids: CASSIGGAKNQPQHF. The CDR3 DNA follows: TGTGCCAGTAGTATCGGAGGGGCGAAGAATCAGCCCCAGCATTTT.

This rearrangement joins TRBV19 to TRBJ2-5; the D gene is possibly TRBD2 (6 bases). Germline values: CDR1 LNHDA, CDR2 SQIVND (reference sequence). This CDR3 contains 18 residues. V shed 2 bases and J shed 5 bases, with 24 bases lying between them. Here the CDR3 DNA reads TGTGCCAGTAGTATATCGGGACCGGGACTGGGTAAGAGGGAGACCCAGTACTTC. Amino acid sequence: CASSISGPGLGKRETQYF.

The sample holds one count of this clone. The rearrangement uses TRBV11-3 and TRBJ2-7; TRBD2 matches 10 bases. The CDR3 has 13 amino acids. Trimming cost V 5 bases and J 6 bases; bases outside gene matches: 4. Looked up from germline, CDR1 is SGHNT and CDR2 is YENEEA. Written as DNA, the CDR3 is TGTGCCAGCAGCAGAACTAGCGGGGCCGAGCAGTACTTC. This encodes CASSRTSGAEQYF.

The chain is built from TRBV2 and TRBJ2-7; D unclear. Germline CDR1 SNHLY, CDR2 FYNNEI. The CDR3 consists of 12 residues. Deletions cut 4 bases from V and 6 bases from J, with 10 bases between. CDR3 sequence (DNA): TGTGCCAGCAGTGTATACGGTCTCGAGCAGTACTTC. This codes for CASSVYGLEQYF.

This chain links TRBV7-6 with TRBJ2-5, with 12 bases aligning to TRBD2. V lost 6 bases and J lost 2; bases outside the gene matches: 10. This CDR3 comprises 17 residues. Germline-derived CDR1 and CDR2 are SGHVS and FNYEAQ. The CDR3 nucleotides are TGTGCCAGCAGTCTCATTCAGACTAGCGGGGGACAAGAGACCCAGTACTTC. Its protein is CASSLIQTSGGQETQYF.

The chain carries TRBV19 and TRBJ2-3, with TRBD2 identical over 12 bases. This CDR3 is 19 amino acids long. The germline V gene has CDR1 LNHDA and CDR2 SQIVND (reference sequence). Unmatched junction bases numbered 14, after V lost 4 bases and J lost 3 bases. DNA of the CDR3: TGTGCCAGTAGTACGTCCTCCAGACTAGCGGGAGTTGGTACAGATACGCAGTATTTT. This sequence encodes CASSTSSRLAGVGTDTQYF.